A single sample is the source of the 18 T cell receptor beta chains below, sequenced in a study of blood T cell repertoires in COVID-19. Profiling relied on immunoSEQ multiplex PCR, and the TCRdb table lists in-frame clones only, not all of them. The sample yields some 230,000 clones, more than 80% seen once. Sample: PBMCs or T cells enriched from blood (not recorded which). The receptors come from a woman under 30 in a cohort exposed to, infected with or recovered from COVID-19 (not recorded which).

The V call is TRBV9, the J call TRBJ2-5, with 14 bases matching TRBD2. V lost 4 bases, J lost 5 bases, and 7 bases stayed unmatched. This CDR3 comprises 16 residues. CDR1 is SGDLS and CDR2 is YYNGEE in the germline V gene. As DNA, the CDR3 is TGTGCCAGCAGCACCGGGACTAGCGGGAGTGGGGAGACCCAGTACTTC. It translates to CASSTGTSGSGETQYF.

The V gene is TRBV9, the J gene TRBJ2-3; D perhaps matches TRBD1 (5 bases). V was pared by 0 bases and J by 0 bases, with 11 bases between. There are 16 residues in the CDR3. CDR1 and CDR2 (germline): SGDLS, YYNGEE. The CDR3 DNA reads TGTGCCAGCAGCGTAGGGGGCTCAACTAGCACAGATACGCAGTATTTT. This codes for CASSVGGSTSTDTQYF.

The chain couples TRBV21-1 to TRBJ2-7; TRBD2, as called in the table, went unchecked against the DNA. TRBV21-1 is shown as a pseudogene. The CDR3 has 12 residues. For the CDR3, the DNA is TGTGCCAGCAGCAAAGCCCTAGGCGAGCAGTACTTC. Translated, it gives CASSKALGEQYF.

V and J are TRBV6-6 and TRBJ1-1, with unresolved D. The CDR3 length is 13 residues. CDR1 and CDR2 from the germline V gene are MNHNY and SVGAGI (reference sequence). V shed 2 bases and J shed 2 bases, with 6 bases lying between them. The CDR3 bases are TGTGCCAGCAGTTACAGTACTAACACTGAAGCTTTCTTT. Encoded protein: CASSYSTNTEAFF.

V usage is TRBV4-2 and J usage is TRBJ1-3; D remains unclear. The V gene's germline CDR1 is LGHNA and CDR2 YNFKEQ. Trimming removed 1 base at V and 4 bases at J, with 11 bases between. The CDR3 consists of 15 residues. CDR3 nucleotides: TGTGCCAGCAGCCAAGTCGGGGATTGGGGAAACACCATATATTTT. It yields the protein CASSQVGDWGNTIYF.

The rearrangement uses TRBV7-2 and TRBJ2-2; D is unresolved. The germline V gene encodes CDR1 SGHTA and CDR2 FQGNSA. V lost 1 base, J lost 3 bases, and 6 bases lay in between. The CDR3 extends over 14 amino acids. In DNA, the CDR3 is TGTGCCAGCAGCTTAGTGGCAGACACCGGGGAGCTGTTTTTT. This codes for CASSLVADTGELFF.

As DNA, the CDR3 is TGCGCCAGCAGCCCCTCGGACATCAATGAAAAACTGTTTTTT. Residues: CASSPSDINEKLFF. The chain employs TRBV4-1 and TRBJ1-4, with D possibly matching TRBD1 (5 bases). The CDR3 has 14 residues. Trimming pared 4 bases from V and 5 bases from J, leaving 11 bases between. CDR1 and CDR2 (germline): MGHRA, YSYEKL.

CDR3 DNA: TGTGCCAGCAGCTTAGGAGTGGGGGGAGGTAATGAGCAGTTCTTC. Protein sequence: CASSLGVGGGNEQFF. The rearrangement joins TRBV11-3 to TRBJ2-1; maybe TRBD2 (6 bases). V lost 1 base to trimming and J lost 7 bases, with 14 bases between them. The CDR3 extends over 15 amino acids. The V gene's germline CDR1 is SGHNT and CDR2 YENEEA.

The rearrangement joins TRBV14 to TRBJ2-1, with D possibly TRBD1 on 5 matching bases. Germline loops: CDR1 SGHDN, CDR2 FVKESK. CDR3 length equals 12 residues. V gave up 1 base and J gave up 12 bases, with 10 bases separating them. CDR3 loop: CASSQGRGWQFF. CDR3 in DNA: TGTGCCAGCAGCCAAGGTAGGGGTTGGCAGTTCTTC.

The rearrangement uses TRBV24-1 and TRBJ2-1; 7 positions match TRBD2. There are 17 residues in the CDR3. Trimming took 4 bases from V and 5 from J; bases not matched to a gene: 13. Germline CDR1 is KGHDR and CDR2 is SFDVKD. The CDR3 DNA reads TGTGCCACCAGTGACCACGCGTCGGGAGGACGCCACAATGAGCAGTTCTTC. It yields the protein CATSDHASGGRHNEQFF.

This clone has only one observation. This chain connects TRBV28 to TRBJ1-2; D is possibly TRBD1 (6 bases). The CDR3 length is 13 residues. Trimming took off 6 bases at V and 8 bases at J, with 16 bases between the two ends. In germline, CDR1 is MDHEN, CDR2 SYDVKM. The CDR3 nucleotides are TGTGCCAGCAGCTCCGGGACAAACGGAGGCTACACCTTC. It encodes CASSSGTNGGYTF.

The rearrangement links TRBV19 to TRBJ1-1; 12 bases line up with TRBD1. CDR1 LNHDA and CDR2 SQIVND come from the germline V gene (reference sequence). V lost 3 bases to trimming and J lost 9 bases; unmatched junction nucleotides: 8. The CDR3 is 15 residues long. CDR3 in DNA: TGTGCCAGTAGTATCCCGGGACAGGGGGCGTTTCAAGCTTTCTTT. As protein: CASSIPGQGAFQAFF.

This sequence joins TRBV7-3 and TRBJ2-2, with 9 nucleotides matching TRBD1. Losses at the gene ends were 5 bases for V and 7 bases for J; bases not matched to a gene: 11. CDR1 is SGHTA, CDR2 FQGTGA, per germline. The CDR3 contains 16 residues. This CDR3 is CASSPEDRGVVGELFF. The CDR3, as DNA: TGTGCCAGCAGCCCAGAGGACAGGGGAGTGGTCGGGGAGCTGTTTTTT.

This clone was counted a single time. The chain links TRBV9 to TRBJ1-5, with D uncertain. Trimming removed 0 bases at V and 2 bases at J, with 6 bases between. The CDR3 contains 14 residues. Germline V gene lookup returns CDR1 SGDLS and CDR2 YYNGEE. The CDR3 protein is CASSVGAGNQPQHF. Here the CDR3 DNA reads TGTGCCAGCAGCGTAGGCGCGGGCAATCAGCCCCAGCATTTT.

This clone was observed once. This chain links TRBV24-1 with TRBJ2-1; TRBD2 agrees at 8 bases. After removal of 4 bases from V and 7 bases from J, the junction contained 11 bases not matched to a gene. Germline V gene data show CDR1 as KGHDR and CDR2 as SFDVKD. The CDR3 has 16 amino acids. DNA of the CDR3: TGTGCCACCAGTGACCCATCAGCGGGAGCGAGGAATGAGCAGTTCTTC. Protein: CATSDPSAGARNEQFF.

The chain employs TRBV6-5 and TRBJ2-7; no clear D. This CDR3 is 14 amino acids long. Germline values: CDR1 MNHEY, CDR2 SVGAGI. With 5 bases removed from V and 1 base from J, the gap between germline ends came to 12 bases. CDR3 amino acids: CASSHDSASYEQYF. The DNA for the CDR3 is TGTGCCAGCAGTCATGACTCTGCTTCCTACGAGCAGTACTTC.

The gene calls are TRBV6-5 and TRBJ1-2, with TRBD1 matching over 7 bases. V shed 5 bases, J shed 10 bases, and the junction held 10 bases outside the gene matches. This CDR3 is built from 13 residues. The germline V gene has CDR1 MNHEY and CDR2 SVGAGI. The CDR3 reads CASSRDSGIDYTF. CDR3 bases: TGTGCCAGCAGTCGGGACAGCGGAATTGACTACACCTTC.

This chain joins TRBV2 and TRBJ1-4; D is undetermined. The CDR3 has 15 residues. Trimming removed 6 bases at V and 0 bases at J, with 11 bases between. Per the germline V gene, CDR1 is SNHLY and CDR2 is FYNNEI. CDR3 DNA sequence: TGTGCCAGCAGCCGCGGGCCGTCAACTAATGAAAAACTGTTTTTT. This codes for CASSRGPSTNEKLFF.